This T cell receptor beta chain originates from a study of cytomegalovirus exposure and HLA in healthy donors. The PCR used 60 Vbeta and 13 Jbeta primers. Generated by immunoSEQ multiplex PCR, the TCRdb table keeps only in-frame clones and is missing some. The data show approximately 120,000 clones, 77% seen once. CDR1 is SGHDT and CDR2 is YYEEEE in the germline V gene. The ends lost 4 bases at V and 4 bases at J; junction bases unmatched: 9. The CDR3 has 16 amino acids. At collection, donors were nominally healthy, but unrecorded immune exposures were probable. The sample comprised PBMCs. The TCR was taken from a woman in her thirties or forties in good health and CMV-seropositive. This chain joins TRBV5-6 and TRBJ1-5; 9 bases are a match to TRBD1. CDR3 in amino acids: CASSESTGGINQPQHF. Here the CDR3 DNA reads TGTGCCAGCAGCGAATCTACAGGGGGCATAAATCAGCCCCAGCATTTT.